The rows below give T cell receptor beta chains drawn from one sample of a study of T cell repertoires in cytomegalovirus infection. TCRdb redid the calling of the reads with MiXCR, one entry per CDR3 protein. Of over 95,000 distinct CDR3 sequences listed, over 25% are singletons. Their recognized antigens are unknown. Here the sequenced sample was CD8+ T cells from cultured PBMCs, taken from culture after CMV antigen stimulation. Every receptor here comes from a human donor in good health (CMV status not recorded). Some clones in this sample may be carry-over from other donors' samples. The CDR3 runs from the conserved cysteine through the conserved F or W.

V,J,CDR3
TRBV7-3,TRBJ2-5,CASRPDSDQETQYF
TRBV7-8,TRBJ1-5,CASTLGATNQPQHF
TRBV7-2,TRBJ2-2,CASSVFGNRGYPTGELFF
TRBV12-5,TRBJ2-7,CASGSTGGFAFEQYF
TRBV6-5,TRBJ2-7,CASRNRDRGYEQYF
TRBV6-1,TRBJ2-7,CASSEGGLRGRNYEQYF
TRBV6-5,TRBJ1-1,CASSYSGSGFTEAFF
TRBV7-2,TRBJ2-5,CASSRERIKNQETQYF
TRBV7-2,TRBJ2-7,CASSLVTRGEQYF
TRBV19,TRBJ2-7,CASSIDFRTPKYEQYF
TRBV6-1,TRBJ2-1,CASSEDVAGTYNEQFF
TRBV19,TRBJ1-1,CASSMEGGTEAFF
TRBV7-9,TRBJ1-2,CASSLDGAGPYGYTF
TRBV7-9,TRBJ2-7,CASSPPAPVYEQYF
TRBV5-4,TRBJ2-1,CASSLNGGPYNEQFF
TRBV20-1,TRBJ2-4,CSASRQLAKNIQYF
TRBV24-1,TRBJ2-3,CATSEIGTSGGTDTQYF
TRBV12-3/TRBV12-4,TRBJ1-2,CASRYNSKPYGYTF
TRBV6-5,TRBJ2-2,CASSYSLAGGMNTGELFF
TRBV6-6,TRBJ2-7,CATNGRWGDEQYF
TRBV6-2/TRBV6-3,TRBJ1-1,CASSRQDTEAFF
TRBV7-3,TRBJ2-2,CASSLYPTNTGELFF
TRBV27,TRBJ2-7,CASSLLGTSGATYEQYF
TRBV6-1,TRBJ2-3,CASSDRALGTDTQYF
TRBV7-3,TRBJ1-1,CASSPTGSAEAFF
TRBV5-6,TRBJ1-2,CASSSPAGVAGYTF
TRBV7-2,TRBJ2-3,CATREGAGFTDTQYF
TRBV9,TRBJ2-2,CASSAHGSGSGELFF
TRBV27,TRBJ2-7,CASGPGGHEQYF
TRBV20-1,TRBJ1-2,CSARALANYGYTF
TRBV10-3,TRBJ2-3,CAIATGTGITDTQYF
TRBV4-1,TRBJ1-4,CASSPERGGYEKLFF
TRBV6-1,TRBJ1-2,CASTEGPGSNYGYTF
TRBV4-1,TRBJ1-2,CASSQPGLTTSGYTF
TRBV5-5,TRBJ1-1,CASSLVRGRNTEAFF
TRBV5-4,TRBJ2-1,CASMGGGANEQFF
TRBV6-5,TRBJ1-1,CASRLVNTEAFF
TRBV7-2,TRBJ2-2,CASSLDPGANTGELFF
TRBV7-2,TRBJ1-1,CASRRGPGPMNTEAFF
TRBV4-1,TRBJ1-1,CASSQEPSGAREAFF
TRBV6-2/TRBV6-3,TRBJ2-1,CASRFTSQGEGYNEQFF
TRBV4-1,TRBJ1-1,CASSPEGQGLPEAFF
TRBV15,TRBJ1-3,CATVEDRGPGNTIYF
TRBV20-1,TRBJ2-7,CSARGRESYEQYF
TRBV6-1,TRBJ1-2,CASGWQGFYGYTF
TRBV2,TRBJ1-6,CASRGNSPLHF
TRBV27,TRBJ1-1,CASSRSRQEQGDTEAFF
TRBV11-2,TRBJ2-1,CASSLGRGGYNEQFF
TRBV4-1,TRBJ2-7,CASSQEQFGATYEQYF
TRBV7-9,TRBJ2-7,CASILGQGIENEQYF
TRBV4-1,TRBJ2-7,CASSQVAGPYEQYF
TRBV5-4,TRBJ2-3,CASSAETDTQYF
TRBV11-2,TRBJ2-2,CASISRGYGSTGELFF
TRBV19,TRBJ1-1,CASSPGLTVYTEAFF
TRBV12-3/TRBV12-4,TRBJ2-1,CASSLARGEVNEQFF
TRBV27,TRBJ1-2,CASRSPGQPYGYTF
TRBV10-3,TRBJ1-2,CAISESRGGDGYTF
TRBV18,TRBJ2-1,CASSPGSRINEQFF
TRBV20-1,TRBJ2-7,CSARGLESYEQYF
TRBV7-9,TRBJ1-1,CASSLRTMNTEAFF